This TCR beta chain was sequenced during a study of T cell responses to AZD1222 COVID-19 vaccine (dated by TCRdb to the early 2020s). Regarding the complete study: A total of more than 230 trial participants underwent TCR sequencing, of whom 207 had received two doses of AZD1222 and approximately 25 had received two doses of the MenACWY control vaccine. Trial participants were enrolled into age subgroups of 18-55, 56-69 and 70-plus years, which contained about 150, 28 and 57 TCR-sequenced participants, respectively.

This sample's time point label indicates: about 28 days (+/-7) after the second vaccine dose. AZD1222 recipients whose second dose came at about 4 weeks and those whose second dose came at about 12 weeks were combined into one group, since spike-specific TCR depth and breadth did not differ between the two schedules. Vaccinee samples came from UK trials COV001 and COV002, including a single-blind randomized controlled phase 2/3 trial of AZD1222 (ChAdOx1 nCoV-19) in healthy adults. For TCRbeta chain sequencing, PBMC samples were collected from trial participants at day 0 and at day 28 after the second dose. The CDR3 regions of human TCRbeta chains were analyzed by immunosequencing. On the authors' methods: Repertoire TCRs were matched against a reference library of SARS-CoV-2-specific TCRs generated with the MIRA antigen-specificity platform. Breadth was defined as the fraction of unique TCRs that were SARS-CoV-2-associated, and depth was defined as the fraction of total T cells that were SARS-CoV-2-associated. Using the MIRA data, every spike-specific TCR was mapped to the spike region that the TCR reacted to and assigned to either a CD4 or a CD8 class. Log10-transformed breadth and depth values were compared by one-way ANOVA with Sidak's multiple comparisons tests. Entries here come from immuneACCESS through TCRdb and include only in-frame sequences with V and J called. Some clones fail to appear in such tables; in the studies checked, an unresolved V gene covers under half of the shortfall, and the cause of the remainder is unknown. V and J calls and clone size are those listed in that table; D and trimming were worked out from the DNA. For this sample there are roughly 100,000 clones; 89% appear just once. The ten largest clonotypes hold 35% to 45% of the sample.

CDR1 and CDR2 (KGHSH, LQKENI) derive from the germline V gene. The CDR3 runs 13 amino acids, cysteine and phenylalanine included. Only the CDR3 part of the read is kept: 39 bases, read in frame from the first base. The V end loses 5 bases and the J end loses 2 bases, and a stretch of 10 bases separates them. What the work shows at the level of the full study, not this receptor alone: The 56-69-year group was small, and its depth increase did not reach significance, likely because of low power. Vaccine-associated CD4 TCRs spanned the whole spike protein, with dominant responses in regions 160-218 and 743-854. Reportedly, close to half of the unique spike-specific TCRs recognized epitopes lying outside the regions that are mutated in the B.1.351 and B.1.1.7 variants. Conclusions about previously exposed vaccinees were limited because only six AZD1222 recipients were SARS-CoV-2 seropositive at baseline. After two AZD1222 doses, spike-specific TCR breadth and depth were significantly higher than at day 0 and than in MenACWY recipients. Participants were mostly white British, with more females than males. The authors suggested clonal diversity may have been underestimated. Because no day 14 peak-response samples were available, repertoires were characterized only after the peak T cell response.

Worth noting for this clone: The specificity of this receptor is unknown. Within one base of it there is no much larger clone, and no base qualities were kept.

This receptor was obtained from an adult who received the AZD1222 COVID-19 vaccine. The V gene is TRBV18 and the J gene is TRBJ2-7; the D gene is possibly TRBD1 or TRBD2, each agreeing over 5 bases. The sequences come from peripheral blood, collected 28 days after the second AZD1222 dose. The DNA reads TGTGCCAGCTCAAAAGGGACCGCCTACGAGCAGTACTTC. Its protein is CASSKGTAYEQYF. Joined to the reference TRBV18 and TRBJ2-7 proteins, this CDR3 gives the full variable domain: NAGVMQNPRHLVRRRGQEARLRCSPMKGHSHVYWYRQLPEEGLKFMVYLQKENIIDESGMPKERFSAEFPKEGPSILRIQQVVRGDSAAYFCASSKGTAYEQYFGPGTRLTVT.